These 20 T cell receptor beta chains were all obtained from the same sample, sequenced in a study of cytomegalovirus exposure and HLA in healthy donors. 13 Jbeta primers and 60 Vbeta primers were used for the PCR. Generated by immunoSEQ multiplex PCR, the TCRdb table keeps only in-frame clones and is missing some. This table has 100,000 to 150,000 clones, around three quarters appearing once. Sequences were obtained from PBMCs. The source of these receptors is a man between 25 and 39 years old in good health and CMV-seropositive.

The CDR3 nucleotides are TGTGCCAGCAGCTCCCCAGATACGCAGTATTTT. This sequence encodes CASSSPDTQYF. The chain links TRBV2 to TRBJ2-3; D not certain. The CDR3 sequence is 11 residues long. V lost 6 bases to trimming and J lost 4 bases, with 5 bases between them. Germline V gene lookup returns CDR1 SNHLY and CDR2 FYNNEI.

The chain joins TRBV9 to TRBJ2-5, with 9 bases fitting TRBD1. The better agreement between TRBJ2-7 and the DNA end casts doubt on the J call. CDR3 length: 15 amino acids. Germline V lookup: CDR1 SGDLS, CDR2 YYNGEE. CDR3: CASSRWGTGRDEQYF. CDR3 DNA sequence: TGTGCCAGCAGCCGCTGGGGGACAGGGAGAGACGAGCAGTACTTC.

Comment on this clone: At one of its ends the junction is not consistent with the germline gene, which may arise from a read error. The chain employs TRBV27 and TRBJ2-5, with TRBD2 matching 11 bases. CDR1 and CDR2 (germline): MNHEY, SMNVEV (reference sequence). The CDR3 is 17 amino acids. CDR3 region: CASTRVGLAGAQETQYF. The CDR3 DNA sequence: TGTGCTAGCACCAGAGTAGGACTAGCGGGTGCACAAGAGACCCAGTACTTC.

V is TRBV9 and J is TRBJ1-2; D remains ambiguous. V was trimmed by 3 bases and J by 4 bases, leaving 13 bases between them. The CDR3 totals 14 residues. Germline V lookup: CDR1 SGDLS, CDR2 YYNGEE. The CDR3 spells CASSALQRSYGYTF. DNA for the CDR3: TGTGCCAGCAGCGCCCTTCAACGGAGCTATGGCTACACCTTC.

This chain uses TRBV5-1 with TRBJ2-7; perhaps TRBD2 as D (5 bases). This CDR3 spans 13 amino acids. V was shortened by 1 base and J by 4 bases, with 9 bases between the two germline ends. Germline V gene data show CDR1 as SGHRS and CDR2 as YFSETQ. CDR3 loop: CASSLWGVYEQYF. CDR3 DNA sequence: TGCGCCAGCAGCTTGTGGGGAGTATACGAGCAGTACTTC.

V usage is TRBV5-1 and J usage is TRBJ1-4; D unclear. The germline V gene has CDR1 SGHRS and CDR2 YFSETQ. The V and J ends lost 0 bases and 6 bases respectively, with 6 bases between them. The CDR3 length is 13 residues. The CDR3 nucleotides read TGCGCCAGCAGCTTGGGTCGCGATGAAAAACTGTTTTTT. This gives the protein CASSLGRDEKLFF.

V is TRBV6-5 and J is TRBJ1-3, with no clear D. V lost 1 base to trimming and J lost 0 bases, with 10 bases between them. The germline gives CDR1 MNHEY, CDR2 SVGAGI. CDR3 length: 16 amino acids. The CDR3 sequence: CASSYFLPSSGNTIYF. The CDR3, as DNA: TGTGCCAGCAGTTACTTCCTTCCGAGCTCTGGAAACACCATATATTTT.

V is TRBV5-1 and J is TRBJ1-3; D gene uncertain. Germline loops: CDR1 SGHRS, CDR2 YFSETQ. CDR3 length: 14 residues. V lost 0 bases and J 0 bases, leaving 4 bases between the germline ends. CDR3 in DNA: TGCGCCAGCAGCTTGGGGAGCTCTGGAAACACCATATATTTT. It specifies CASSLGSSGNTIYF.

This chain connects TRBV15 to TRBJ2-7; 8 bases align to TRBD1. Trimming at V came to 5 bases and at J to 0 bases, leaving 12 bases not matched to a gene. Germline V CDR1 and CDR2: LNHNV, YYDKDF (reference sequence). CDR3 length equals 17 residues. The DNA for the CDR3 is TGTGCCACCAGCCTTCAACGGGGACAGGTCAGCTCCTACGAGCAGTACTTC. Its translation is CATSLQRGQVSSYEQYF.

The CDR3 DNA reads as TGCAGTGCGCGACAGGGTAGAAAACTGTTTTTT. Translation: CSARQGRKLFF. The chain employs TRBV20-1 and TRBJ1-4, with 7 nucleotides matching TRBD1. Germline CDR1 DFQATT, CDR2 SNEGSKA (reference sequence). The CDR3 consists of 11 residues. V lost 6 bases to trimming and J lost 10 bases; unmatched junction nucleotides: 5.

The V call is TRBV14, the J call TRBJ2-3; weak D call: TRBD2 (6 bases). V lost 2 bases and J lost 3, with 12 bases in between. The CDR3 length is 15 residues. CDR1 and CDR2 from the germline V gene are SGHDN and FVKESK. CDR3 nucleotides: TGTGCCAGCAGCCAACGCGGGGAAGGGACAGATACGCAGTATTTT. Translation: CASSQRGEGTDTQYF. Together with reference TRBV14 and TRBJ2-3, the CDR3 gives the full variable domain: EAGVTQFPSHSVIEKGQTVTLRCDPISGHDNLYWYRRVMGKEIKFLLHFVKESKQDESGMPNNRFLAERTGGTYSTLKVQPAELEDSGVYFCASSQRGEGTDTQYFGPGTRLTVL.

J is TRBJ1-5 and V is TRBV6-1, with 8 positions matching TRBD1. Unmatched junction bases numbered 7, after V lost 5 bases and J lost 4 bases. CDR1 and CDR2 (germline): MNHNS, SASEGT. CDR3 length: 15 residues. The CDR3 bases are TGTGCCAGCAGTCTCGGGACAGGATTTAATCAGCCCCAGCATTTT. The encoded protein is CASSLGTGFNQPQHF.

This clone was observed once. V is TRBV14 and J is TRBJ2-1; 7 bases line up with TRBD2. V shed 1 base and J 3 bases; nucleotides not matched to a gene: 12. The CDR3 spans 18 residues. Germline CDR1 and CDR2: SGHDN and FVKESK. The CDR3 region has the DNA TGTGCCAGCAGCCAAGGGGGAATTGGGGGGGGTGACTACAATGAGCAGTTCTTC. Residues: CASSQGGIGGGDYNEQFF.

Concerning this clone itself: A junction end diverges from the germline sequence, so it may reflect a read error. The chain uses TRBV7-9 and TRBJ2-7; D is unclear. CDR1 is SEHNR, CDR2 FQNEAQ, per germline (reference sequence). The CDR3 runs to 16 residues. The CDR3 nucleotides read TGTTCCAGCAGCTTAGTCGTGGGCCGAAGCTCCTACGAGCAGTACTTC. As protein: CSSSLVVGRSSYEQYF.

The chain combines TRBV12-5 with TRBJ2-7; D is possibly TRBD1 (6 bases). The CDR3 is 13 amino acids. Germline values: CDR1 LGHNT, CDR2 FRNRAP. V lost 5 bases and J lost 3, with 11 bases in between. The CDR3 spells CASGKDRSYEQYF. In nucleotides, the CDR3 is TGTGCTAGTGGTAAAGACAGGAGCTACGAGCAGTACTTC.

The gene calls are TRBV7-8 and TRBJ2-6; D is possibly TRBD1 (6 bases). The CDR3 has 17 residues. The V end lost 1 base, the J end lost 2 bases, and 12 bases lay between the germline ends. Germline-derived CDR1 and CDR2 are SGHVS and FQNEAQ. The CDR3 region is CASSLDYRVAGANVLTF. Written as DNA, the CDR3 is TGTGCCAGCAGCTTAGACTACAGGGTGGCTGGGGCCAACGTCCTGACTTTC.

This clone was recorded once. V gene TRBV5-1 combines with J gene TRBJ2-1, with TRBD1 matching over 9 bases. J lost 3 bases, V lost 0 bases, and 10 bases had no gene match. The CDR3 spans 18 residues. CDR1 is SGHRS, CDR2 YFSETQ, per germline. The chain's CDR3 is CASSLVQGARLDYNEQFF. DNA for the CDR3: TGCGCCAGCAGCTTGGTACAGGGGGCAAGGTTAGACTACAATGAGCAGTTCTTC.

This chain uses TRBV19 with TRBJ2-3; 7 nucleotides agree with TRBD2. The ends lost 4 bases at V and 4 bases at J; junction bases unmatched: 8. The CDR3 is made up of 15 amino acids. Germline V CDR1 and CDR2: LNHDA, SQIVND (reference sequence). This chain's CDR3 is CASSKPSGTADTQYF. The CDR3 coding sequence is TGTGCCAGTAGTAAGCCCAGCGGGACTGCAGATACGCAGTATTTT.

This clone was detected a few times. The rearrangement uses TRBV10-1 and TRBJ2-7; 9 bases agree with TRBD1. From germline, CDR1 is WNHNN and CDR2 SYGVQD (reference sequence). Losses at the gene ends were 6 bases for V and 6 bases for J; bases not matched to a gene: 3. The length of the CDR3 is 12 residues. The CDR3 sequence is CASRGTGPEQYF. Written as DNA, the CDR3 is TGCGCCAGCAGAGGGACAGGGCCCGAGCAGTACTTC.

The V gene is TRBV28, the J gene TRBJ1-1; the D gene is possibly TRBD1 (5 bases). Trimming left V 5 bases short and J 5 bases short, with 12 bases between. CDR3 size: 13 residues. Germline CDR1 is MDHEN and CDR2 is SYDVKM. CDR3 amino acids: CASSNRGRTEAFF. CDR3 bases: TGTGCCAGCAGTAACCGGGGGAGGACTGAAGCTTTCTTT.